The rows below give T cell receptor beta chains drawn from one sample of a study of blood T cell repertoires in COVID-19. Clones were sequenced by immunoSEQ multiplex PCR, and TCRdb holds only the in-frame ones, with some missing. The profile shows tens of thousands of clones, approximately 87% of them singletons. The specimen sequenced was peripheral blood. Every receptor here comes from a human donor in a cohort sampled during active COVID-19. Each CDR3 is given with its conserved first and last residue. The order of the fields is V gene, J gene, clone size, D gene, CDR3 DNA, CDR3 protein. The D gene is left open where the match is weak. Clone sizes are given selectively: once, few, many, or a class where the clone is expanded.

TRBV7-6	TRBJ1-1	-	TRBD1	TGTGCCAGCAGCTTAAGACAGGGTACTGAAGCTTTCTTT	CASSLRQGTEAFF
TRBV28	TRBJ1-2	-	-	TGTGCCAGCAGTTTAGTCCCGAGCTATGGCTACACCTTC	CASSLVPSYGYTF
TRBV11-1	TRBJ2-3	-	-	TGTGCCAGCAGCTTATCAGAGGGTACGCAGTATTTT	CASSLSEGTQYF
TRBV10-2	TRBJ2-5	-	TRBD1	TGCGCCAGCAGTGAGTCGCCGGGACAGGGATATCGGACCCAGTACTTC	CASSESPGQGYRTQYF
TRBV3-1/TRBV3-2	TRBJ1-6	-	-	TGTGCCAGCAGCTTCAGGGACTTAGGTTCACCCCTCCACTTT	CASSFRDLGSPLHF
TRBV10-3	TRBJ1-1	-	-	TGTGCCATCAGGACGGGTACGAACACTGAAGCTTTCTTT	CAIRTGTNTEAFF
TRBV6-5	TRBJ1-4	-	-	TGTGCCAGCAGTTCGACGGGGGGGAATGAAAAACTGTTTTTT	CASSSTGGNEKLFF
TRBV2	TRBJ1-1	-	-	TGTGCCAGCAGTGAAGCGGCTAGGCTCACTGAAGCTTTCTTT	CASSEAARLTEAFF
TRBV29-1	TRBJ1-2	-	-	TGCAGCGTTGACGGGGGGTTAGATGGCTACACCTTC	CSVDGGLDGYTF
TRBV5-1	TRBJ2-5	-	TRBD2	TGCGCCAGCAGCTCATCCGGGACTAGCGAGGAGACCCAGTACTTC	CASSSSGTSEETQYF
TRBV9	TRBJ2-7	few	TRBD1	TGTGCCAGCAGCAACCACGGGACAGCGAACGAGCAGTACTTC	CASSNHGTANEQYF
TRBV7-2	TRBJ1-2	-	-	TGTGCCAGCAGCTTAGTTTCTGGGGGCTCCTATGGCTACACCTTC	CASSLVSGGSYGYTF
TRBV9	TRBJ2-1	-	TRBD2	TGTGCCAGCAGCCCAGGCGGGACTAGCGGGCTCGATGAGCAGTTCTTC	CASSPGGTSGLDEQFF
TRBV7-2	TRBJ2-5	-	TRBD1	TGTGCCAGCAGCTTAGTGTCGACAGGGGAAGAGACCCAGTACTTC	CASSLVSTGEETQYF
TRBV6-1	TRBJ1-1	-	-	TGTGCCAGCAGTGCATTCCCCGGAGGCATGAACACTGAAGCTTTCTTT	CASSAFPGGMNTEAFF
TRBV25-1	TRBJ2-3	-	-	TGTGCCAGCAGTGAACCGGAGAGAACAGATACGCAGTATTTT	CASSEPERTDTQYF
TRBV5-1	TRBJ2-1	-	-	TGCGCCAGCAGCGCGGGCACTGCCTACAATGAGCAGTTCTTC	CASSAGTAYNEQFF
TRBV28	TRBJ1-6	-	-	TGTGCCAGCACCGTAGACAGCTCCTATAATTCACCCCTCCACTTT	CASTVDSSYNSPLHF
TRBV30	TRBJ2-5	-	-	TGTGCCTGGAGTGACAGGGATGTCGTGACCCAGTACTTC	CAWSDRDVVTQYF
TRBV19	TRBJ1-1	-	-	TGTGCCAGTAGCCCAGGAGAGAGGGGGTTCTTT	CASSPGERGFF
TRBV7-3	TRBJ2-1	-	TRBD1	TGTGCCAGCAGCCGGTCGGGACAGAGGAATGAGCAGTTCTTC	CASSRSGQRNEQFF
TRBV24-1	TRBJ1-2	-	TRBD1	TGTGCCACCAGTGGCCCCTCCGGGACAGGGGGAATAGACTATGGCTACACCTTC	CATSGPSGTGGIDYGYTF